This T cell receptor beta chain was captured by sequencing in a study of neurological immune-mediated disorders. This clonotype was counted at least ten times. TCRdb analysed the 5' RACE reads with MiXCR anew, one entry per CDR3 protein. The data hold roughly 65,000 distinct CDR3 sequences, with roughly 5% observed a single time. The source of this sequence is a human donor with multiple sclerosis. The donor label of this sample is uncertain. Sequenced material: PBMCs.

CDR3 in amino acids: CSVEDRGYEQYF. CDR3 bases: TGCAGCGTTGAAGACAGGGGTTACGAGCAGTACTTC. The rearrangement joins TRBV29-1 to TRBJ2-7; a weak D match, TRBD1 (6 bases). V gave up 0 bases and J gave up 4 bases, with 7 bases separating them. The germline gives CDR1 SQVTM, CDR2 ANQGSEA. This CDR3 has 12 amino acids.